This T cell receptor beta chain was recovered during a study of cytomegalovirus exposure and HLA in healthy donors. Study at large: The 90 to 150 validation repertoires used a platform that matched the one used for the 666 first-cohort repertoires, as a later analysis reported. Study-level points and caveats: Cytomegalovirus-associated status was assigned to more than 150 TCR beta chains. In the roughly 120 validation repertoires, a later analysis found that first-cohort TCR clusters tended to co-occur. Rare TCR sequences predominated, though certain public TCRs were found in many donors.

V was clipped by 9 bases and J by 9 bases, with 14 bases between them. Germline lookup yields CDR1 LNHDA and CDR2 SQIVND (reference sequence). The CDR3 loop spans 11 amino acids. Data came from immunoSEQ multiplex PCR; TCRdb stores just in-frame clones and leaves some out. The profile shows 150,000 to 250,000 clones, around 80% of them singletons. Concerning this clone itself: The antigen is unknown.

The J gene is TRBJ1-2, the V gene TRBV19, with D hard to call. Sequences were obtained from PBMCs. The sequence derives from a young woman in good health and CMV-seronegative. The CDR3 sequence is CASTAEESYTF. Written as DNA, the CDR3 is TGTGCCAGCACCGCGGAGGAGAGCTACACCTTC.